The 31 T cell receptor beta chains given below trace back to one sample, sequenced in a study of T cells in tumors after PD-1 blockade. Clones were sequenced by immunoSEQ multiplex PCR, and TCRdb holds only the in-frame ones, with some missing. The sample consists of over 20,000 clones, 80% to 85% of them appearing once. The sequenced sample was PBMCs, obtained after anti-PD-1 treatment. The receptors were sampled from a human donor with basal cell carcinoma.

The V and J genes are TRBV5-1 and TRBJ2-2; TRBD2 might be the D (5 bases). V was shortened by 4 bases and J by 5 bases, with 9 bases between the two germline ends. Germline V gives CDR1 SGHRS, CDR2 YFSETQ. The CDR3 covers 13 residues. CDR3 in amino acids: CASSPDSTGELFF. For the CDR3, the DNA is TGCGCCAGCAGCCCGGACTCGACCGGGGAGCTGTTTTTT.

This chain joins TRBV6-5 and TRBJ1-2; 7 bases align to TRBD1. J was trimmed by 6 bases and V by 8 bases; bases with no gene match: 9. From germline, CDR1 is MNHEY and CDR2 SVGAGI. This CDR3 comprises 13 residues. CDR3: CASGRQGVNGYTF. The CDR3 DNA reads as TGTGCCAGCGGGCGACAGGGAGTAAATGGCTACACCTTC.

CDR3 loop: CASSSDSTNSPLHF. The CDR3 DNA is TGTGCCAGCAGTTCCGACAGCACCAATTCACCCCTCCACTTT. The chain recombines TRBV6-6 with TRBJ1-6, with a weak D call TRBD1 (5 bases). Germline CDR1 is MNHNY and CDR2 is SVGAGI (reference sequence). The CDR3 runs to 14 residues. V lost 4 bases to trimming and J lost 7 bases, with 11 bases between them.

V usage is TRBV6-5 and J usage is TRBJ1-5, with D uncertain. Germline V gives CDR1 MNHEY, CDR2 SVGAGI. The CDR3 loop spans 14 amino acids. Trimming removed 0 bases at V and 1 base at J, with 4 bases between. The CDR3: CASSYSGSNQPQHF. CDR3 nucleotide sequence: TGTGCCAGCAGTTACTCCGGGAGCAATCAGCCCCAGCATTTT.

The chain recombines TRBV5-1 with TRBJ1-1, with D perhaps matching TRBD1 (6 bases). V lost 5 bases and J lost 5, with 16 bases in between. CDR1 is SGHRS, CDR2 YFSETQ, per germline. This CDR3 is 14 amino acids long. CDR3: CASSPAGAWTEAFF. The CDR3 bases are TGCGCCAGCAGTCCAGCAGGGGCCTGGACTGAAGCTTTCTTT.

In DNA, the CDR3 is TGTGCCAGTAGTTACTGGTCCAGGGGCGGTAACTATGGCTACACCTTC. Its translation: CASSYWSRGGNYGYTF. V is TRBV19 and J is TRBJ1-2, with D tentatively TRBD1 (6 bases). CDR1 LNHDA and CDR2 SQIVND come from the germline V gene (reference sequence). V was clipped by 5 bases and J by 1 base, with 17 bases between them. The CDR3 contains 16 residues.

The V and J genes are TRBV2 and TRBJ1-2; no clear D. This CDR3 has 15 amino acids. V dropped 3 bases and J dropped 0 bases, with 11 bases sitting between them. Germline assignment: CDR1 SNHLY and CDR2 FYNNEI. CDR3 sequence: CASSDAFSANYGYTF. The CDR3 DNA sequence: TGTGCCAGCAGTGACGCGTTCTCCGCTAACTATGGCTACACCTTC.

V gene TRBV18 combines with J gene TRBJ1-1, with D unresolved. This CDR3 has 13 amino acids. Germline lookup yields CDR1 KGHSH and CDR2 LQKENI. V lost 4 bases and J lost 2, with 8 bases in between. The CDR3 sequence: CASSLEINTEAFF. DNA for the CDR3: TGTGCCAGCTCACTCGAAATCAACACTGAAGCTTTCTTT.

V and J are TRBV29-1 and TRBJ1-2, with D uncertain. The CDR3 runs 10 residues. Germline lookup yields CDR1 SQVTM and CDR2 ANQGSEA. V shed 4 bases and J shed 6 bases, with 6 bases lying between them. CDR3 nucleotides: TGCAGCGTTGGGGGAGATGGCTACACCTTC. Translation: CSVGGDGYTF.

The J gene is TRBJ2-1, the V gene TRBV7-2; 9 positions agree with TRBD2. This CDR3 region has 14 residues. Germline V gene lookup returns CDR1 SGHTA and CDR2 FQGNSA. The J segment lost 6 bases and the V segment lost 5 bases, leaving 5 bases of the junction unmatched. Written as DNA, the CDR3 is TGTGCCAGCAGCATTAGCGGGGGCCCCAATGAGCAGTTCTTC. It translates to CASSISGGPNEQFF.

J is TRBJ1-2 and V is TRBV5-1, with no clear D. V lost 0 bases, J lost 8 bases, and 20 bases lay in between. The CDR3 contains 16 residues. CDR1 and CDR2 (germline): SGHRS, YFSETQ. The CDR3, as DNA: TGCGCCAGCAGCTTGGCCGCTAAGAGTTTGGCACGAGGCTACACCTTC. Protein product: CASSLAAKSLARGYTF. Drawing the rest from reference TRBV5-1 and TRBJ1-2, the complete variable domain is KAGVTQTPRYLIKTRGQQVTLSCSPISGHRSVSWYQQTPGQGLQFLFEYFSETQRNKGNFPGRFSGRQFSNSRSEMNVSTLELGDSALYLCASSLAAKSLARGYTFGSGTRLTVV.

The chain carries TRBV2 and TRBJ2-7; 7 bases are a match to TRBD1. Per the germline V gene, CDR1 is SNHLY and CDR2 is FYNNEI. The CDR3 is 14 amino acids. J was trimmed by 3 bases and V by 6 bases; bases with no gene match: 8. CDR3 coding DNA: TGTGCCAGCAGGGCGCCGGGACAGAGCTACGAGCAGTACTTC. Its protein is CASRAPGQSYEQYF.

V and J are TRBV10-1 and TRBJ2-5, with D unresolved. The V end lost 6 bases, the J end lost 7 bases, and 9 bases lay between the germline ends. Germline lookup yields CDR1 WNHNN and CDR2 SYGVQD (reference sequence). This CDR3 comprises 11 residues. The CDR3 sequence is CASRLNGTQYF. CDR3 sequence (DNA): TGCGCCAGCAGACTCAACGGGACCCAGTACTTC.

As DNA, the CDR3 is TGTGCCAGCAGCCAAGGGAGACCGGGACAGCTAAACATTCAGTACTTC. Protein sequence: CASSQGRPGQLNIQYF. The chain uses TRBV4-2 and TRBJ2-4; 7 positions agree with TRBD1. The germline gives CDR1 LGHNA, CDR2 YNFKEQ. This CDR3 contains 16 residues. The V segment lost 1 base and the J segment 6 bases; nucleotides outside the gene matches: 9.

The V and J genes are TRBV5-4 and TRBJ1-2; weak D call: TRBD1 (6 bases). The V end lost 0 bases, the J end lost 0 bases, and 12 bases lay between the germline ends. This CDR3 is 16 amino acids long. CDR1 is SGHNT, CDR2 YYREEE, per germline (reference sequence). The DNA of the CDR3 is TGTGCCAGCAGCTTGGCCGGGGGCTCGACTAACTATGGCTACACCTTC. This codes for CASSLAGGSTNYGYTF.

The chain's CDR3 is CASGLGRGLEGTQYF. CDR3 nucleotides: TGTGCTAGTGGTTTGGGTCGGGGTCTAGAGGGGACCCAGTACTTC. The V and J genes are TRBV12-5 and TRBJ2-5, with a weak D call TRBD2 (5 bases). The CDR3 covers 15 residues. Trimming cost V 1 base and J 7 bases, with 16 bases left between them. CDR1 LGHNT and CDR2 FRNRAP come from the germline V gene.

This chain connects TRBV5-4 to TRBJ1-1; a weak D match, TRBD1 (6 bases). CDR3 length equals 15 residues. V lost 4 bases and J lost 0, with 13 bases in between. Germline V CDR1 and CDR2: SGHNT, YYREEE (reference sequence). The DNA for the CDR3 is TGTGCCAGCAGCCCGGACAGAACTTTGAACACTGAAGCTTTCTTT. Amino acid sequence: CASSPDRTLNTEAFF.

The chain joins TRBV19 to TRBJ1-5; tentative D call: TRBD1 (6 bases). The CDR3 is made up of 15 amino acids. Trimming shortened V by 7 bases and J by 0 bases, and 13 bases separated the two germline ends. The germline gives CDR1 LNHDA, CDR2 SQIVND (reference sequence). CDR3 sequence (DNA): TGTGCCAGTACCCTGGCCAGGGGTAGCAATCAGCCCCAGCATTTT. It translates to CASTLARGSNQPQHF.

This rearrangement joins TRBV29-1 to TRBJ2-2; D call uncertain. CDR1 SQVTM and CDR2 ANQGSEA come from the germline V gene. The V end lost 2 bases, the J end lost 4 bases, and 11 bases lay between the germline ends. This CDR3 is 14 amino acids long. CDR3 nucleotides: TGCAGCGTTGAATCAGGCCAGGTCACCGGGGAGCTGTTTTTT. Amino acids: CSVESGQVTGELFF.

This clone was detected only once. This chain connects TRBV6-5 to TRBJ2-5, with D perhaps TRBD2 (5 bases). The V gene lost 6 bases and the J gene lost 5 bases, with 13 bases spanning the gap. This CDR3 contains 13 residues. Germline V gene lookup returns CDR1 MNHEY and CDR2 SVGAGI. The CDR3 reads CASSKAVSETQYF. In nucleotides, the CDR3 is TGTGCCAGCAGCAAAGCGGTTTCCGAGACCCAGTACTTC.

The gene calls are TRBV4-1 and TRBJ1-2; D is uncertain. Between the trimmed V and J ends, which lost 0 bases and 12 bases, there was a span of 17 bases. The CDR3 totals 14 residues. CDR1 is MGHRA, CDR2 YSYEKL, per germline. As DNA, the CDR3 is TGCGCCAGCAGCCAAGAATTTGGGGTTCTGGGCAACACCTTC. It translates to CASSQEFGVLGNTF.

This chain links TRBV30 with TRBJ1-5; no clear D. CDR1 GTSNPN and CDR2 SVGIG come from the germline V gene (reference sequence). The CDR3 has 14 residues. Trimming removed 1 base at V and 2 bases at J, with 9 bases between. CDR3 in amino acids: CAWSGGLGNQPQHF. In DNA, the CDR3 is TGTGCCTGGAGTGGTGGACTGGGCAATCAGCCCCAGCATTTT.

The genes are TRBV5-6 and TRBJ2-7; D remains unclear. The CDR3 has 15 residues. Trimming removed 2 bases from V and 4 bases from J, with 16 bases in between. The germline V gene encodes CDR1 SGHDT and CDR2 YYEEEE. This chain's CDR3 is CASSFLGRTRYEQYF. The CDR3 DNA reads TGTGCCAGCAGCTTTCTGGGCAGAACCAGATACGAGCAGTACTTC. The full variable domain, completed using reference TRBV5-6 and TRBJ2-7, is DAGVTQSPTHLIKTRGQQVTLRCSPKSGHDTVSWYQQALGQGPQFIFQYYEEEERQRGNFPDRFSGHQFPNYSSELNVNALLLGDSALYLCASSFLGRTRYEQYFGPGTRLTVT.

V and J are TRBV19 and TRBJ1-5, with D perhaps matching TRBD1 (5 bases). Germline CDR1 is LNHDA and CDR2 is SQIVND (reference sequence). V gave up 3 bases and J gave up 6 bases, with 21 bases separating them. The CDR3 runs 17 residues. CDR3 loop: CASSIGGIWVGGQPQHF. The DNA for the CDR3 is TGTGCCAGTAGTATCGGGGGAATATGGGTGGGTGGTCAGCCCCAGCATTTT.

The chain links TRBV7-9 to TRBJ1-1; no reliable D call. CDR3 length equals 13 residues. Germline values: CDR1 SEHNR, CDR2 FQNEAQ (reference sequence). The ends were cut back, 5 bases at V and 7 bases at J, with 14 bases in the middle. CDR3 sequence (DNA): TGTGCCAGCAGCCTGACCGTTACCTATGAAGCTTTCTTT. This codes for CASSLTVTYEAFF.

This clone was detected only once. The rearrangement uses TRBV5-6 and TRBJ1-1, with D possibly matching TRBD1 (6 bases). The germline V gene encodes CDR1 SGHDT and CDR2 YYEEEE. Deletions cut 4 bases from V and 11 bases from J, with 15 bases between. This CDR3 comprises 12 residues. Here the CDR3 reads CASSAYRDAAFF. The CDR3 DNA follows: TGTGCCAGCAGCGCCTACAGGGATGCTGCTTTCTTT.

The chain recombines TRBV6-5 with TRBJ1-2, with a weak D call TRBD1 (5 bases). V was trimmed by 10 bases and J by 8 bases, leaving 20 bases between them. This CDR3 region has 13 residues. Germline V CDR1 and CDR2: MNHEY, SVGAGI. This CDR3 reads CATENGGLRGYTF. In DNA form, the CDR3 reads TGTGCCACCGAGAACGGGGGACTACGGGGCTACACCTTC.

This clone has only a few counts. V is TRBV30 and J is TRBJ1-1; no definite D call. The CDR3 spans 12 residues. Germline V gene data show CDR1 as GTSNPN and CDR2 as SVGIG (reference sequence). Trimming shortened V by 0 bases and J by 6 bases, and 8 bases separated the two germline ends. The CDR3 loop reads CAWSVRSSEAFF. The CDR3 coding sequence is TGTGCCTGGAGTGTTAGGTCGTCTGAAGCTTTCTTT.

This rearrangement joins TRBV4-1 to TRBJ1-5; D gene uncertain. The length of the CDR3 is 15 residues. The germline V and J ends were trimmed by 4 bases and 2 bases, with 12 bases remaining between them. Germline CDR1 is MGHRA and CDR2 is YSYEKL. In DNA, the CDR3 is TGCGCCAGCAGCCTCAAGGACGGAGGCAATCAGCCCCAGCATTTT. Translated, it gives CASSLKDGGNQPQHF.

V gene TRBV3-1 (or the pseudogene TRBV3-2) combines with J gene TRBJ1-6; TRBD1 matches 7 bases. Per the germline V gene, CDR1 is LGHDT and CDR2 is YNNKEL (reference sequence). The CDR3 has 14 amino acids. With 6 bases clipped from V and 8 bases from J, the junction kept 7 bases outside the gene matches. The CDR3 here is CASRKQGSDSPLHF. CDR3 in DNA: TGTGCCAGCAGAAAACAGGGGAGTGATTCACCCCTCCACTTT.

The chain has TRBV30 and TRBJ1-3; 8 nucleotides line up with TRBD1. Germline V lookup: CDR1 GTSNPN, CDR2 SVGIG (reference sequence). The CDR3 spans 15 residues. V was clipped by 1 base and J by 3 bases; unmatched bases: 5. CDR3 residues: CAWSDDRGFGNTIYF. DNA for the CDR3: TGTGCCTGGAGTGACGACAGGGGCTTTGGAAACACCATATATTTT.